A selection of T cell receptor beta chains follows, all from one sample in a study of blood T cell repertoires in COVID-19. Sequenced by immunoSEQ multiplex PCR; TCRdb stores in-frame clones only, minus some. The sample lists about 270,000 clones, around 90% seen once, with under 3.5% in the top ten. The sequenced sample consisted of PBMCs or T cells enriched from blood (not recorded which). The source is a woman aged 45-60 years who had recovered from COVID-19. CDR3s include the opening cysteine and the closing phenylalanine or tryptophan. The D gene is left open where the match is weak. A clone size is listed for some rows: how often the clone was seen (once, few, many), or a class if it is expanded.

clone_size: -
d_call: -
v_call: TRBV28
cdr3_length: 15
j_call: TRBJ1-6
cdr3_aa: CASSPPGSYNSPLHF
cdr3_nt: TGTGCCAGCAGCCCCCCGGGAAGCTATAATTCACCCCTCCACTTT

clone_size: few
d_call: TRBD1
v_call: TRBV5-1
cdr3_length: 15
j_call: TRBJ1-5
cdr3_aa: CASSRTGEAFQPQHF
cdr3_nt: TGCGCCAGCAGCCGGACAGGGGAAGCTTTTCAGCCCCAGCATTTT

clone_size: few
d_call: -
v_call: TRBV3-1/TRBV3-2
cdr3_length: 16
j_call: TRBJ2-2
cdr3_aa: CASSPPRQEDTGELFF
cdr3_nt: TGTGCCAGCAGCCCCCCGAGACAGGAGGACACCGGGGAGCTGTTTTTT

clone_size: few
d_call: TRBD1
v_call: TRBV18
cdr3_length: 13
j_call: TRBJ1-4
cdr3_aa: CASRQGLNEKLFF
cdr3_nt: TGTGCCAGCCGACAGGGGTTAAATGAAAAACTGTTTTTT

clone_size: -
d_call: -
v_call: TRBV19
cdr3_length: 15
j_call: TRBJ1-5
cdr3_aa: CATLTRGGGNQPQHF
cdr3_nt: TGTGCCACTCTTACCCGGGGGGGAGGCAATCAGCCCCAGCATTTT

clone_size: -
d_call: -
v_call: TRBV20-1
cdr3_length: 14
j_call: TRBJ1-2
cdr3_aa: CSASSQGNVYGYTF
cdr3_nt: TGCAGTGCTAGTAGCCAGGGGAATGTCTATGGCTACACCTTC

clone_size: -
d_call: -
v_call: TRBV28
cdr3_length: 13
j_call: TRBJ2-1
cdr3_aa: CAIRDSNVYEQFF
cdr3_nt: TGTGCCATTCGGGACTCCAATGTCTATGAGCAGTTCTTC

clone_size: -
d_call: TRBD1
v_call: TRBV3-1/TRBV3-2
cdr3_length: 17
j_call: TRBJ2-7
cdr3_aa: CASSQARTGTASYEQYF
cdr3_nt: TGTGCCAGCAGCCAGGCTAGGACAGGAACCGCCTCCTACGAGCAGTACTTC

clone_size: -
d_call: TRBD1
v_call: TRBV28
cdr3_length: 17
j_call: TRBJ2-1
cdr3_aa: CASSLGTGEFHYNEQFF
cdr3_nt: TGTGCCAGCAGTTTAGGGACAGGCGAATTTCATTACAATGAGCAGTTCTTC

clone_size: -
d_call: -
v_call: TRBV7-9
cdr3_length: 15
j_call: TRBJ1-2
cdr3_aa: CASSLGQNFAYGYTF
cdr3_nt: TGTGCCAGCAGCTTAGGGCAAAATTTCGCCTATGGCTACACCTTC

clone_size: -
d_call: TRBD2
v_call: TRBV14
cdr3_length: 16
j_call: TRBJ2-1
cdr3_aa: CASSQDHSGSGNEQFF
cdr3_nt: TGTGCCAGCAGCCAAGACCACAGCGGGAGCGGCAATGAGCAGTTCTTC

clone_size: -
d_call: -
v_call: TRBV20-1
cdr3_length: 14
j_call: TRBJ1-3
cdr3_aa: CSASSRQSGNTIYF
cdr3_nt: TGCAGTGCTAGTTCCCGACAGTCTGGAAACACCATATATTTT

clone_size: -
d_call: TRBD1
v_call: TRBV2
cdr3_length: 14
j_call: TRBJ1-2
cdr3_aa: CASIPRGANYGYTF
cdr3_nt: TGTGCCAGCATCCCCAGGGGGGCTAACTATGGCTACACCTTC

clone_size: -
d_call: -
v_call: TRBV9
cdr3_length: 16
j_call: TRBJ1-4
cdr3_aa: CASSVDRAGWYEKLFF
cdr3_nt: TGTGCCAGCAGCGTAGATCGGGCAGGGTGGTATGAAAAACTGTTTTTT

clone_size: -
d_call: -
v_call: TRBV7-9
cdr3_length: 12
j_call: TRBJ1-1
cdr3_aa: CASSLGWLEAFF
cdr3_nt: TGTGCCAGCAGCTTAGGGTGGCTTGAAGCTTTCTTT

clone_size: -
d_call: -
v_call: TRBV14
cdr3_length: 13
j_call: TRBJ1-4
cdr3_aa: CASSQVLAGPLFF
cdr3_nt: TGTGCCAGCAGCCAAGTTTTGGCAGGCCCATTGTTTTTT

clone_size: -
d_call: TRBD2
v_call: TRBV6-5
cdr3_length: 15
j_call: TRBJ2-2
cdr3_aa: CASISYEGGTGELFF
cdr3_nt: TGTGCCAGCATTTCCTACGAGGGAGGGACCGGGGAGCTGTTTTTT

clone_size: -
d_call: -
v_call: TRBV15
cdr3_length: 14
j_call: TRBJ2-7
cdr3_aa: CATSRGGSEYEQYF
cdr3_nt: TGTGCCACCAGCAGAGGGGGCAGCGAATACGAGCAGTACTTC

clone_size: once
d_call: TRBD2
v_call: TRBV28
cdr3_length: 15
j_call: TRBJ2-1
cdr3_aa: CASSLAPSGINEQFF
cdr3_nt: TGTGCCAGCAGTTTAGCGCCTAGCGGGATCAATGAGCAGTTCTTC

clone_size: -
d_call: -
v_call: TRBV28
cdr3_length: 12
j_call: TRBJ1-1
cdr3_aa: CASSLVWGGAFF
cdr3_nt: TGTGCCAGCAGTTTAGTGTGGGGAGGAGCTTTCTTT

clone_size: -
d_call: -
v_call: TRBV28
cdr3_length: 15
j_call: TRBJ2-3
cdr3_aa: CASSQSMVITDTQYF
cdr3_nt: TGTGCCAGCAGCCAGTCGATGGTAATCACAGATACGCAGTATTTT

clone_size: -
d_call: TRBD2
v_call: TRBV7-2
cdr3_length: 14
j_call: TRBJ2-7
cdr3_aa: CASSWTSGSYEQYF
cdr3_nt: TGTGCCAGCAGCTGGACTAGCGGGAGTTACGAGCAGTACTTC

clone_size: -
d_call: TRBD2
v_call: TRBV7-2
cdr3_length: 17
j_call: TRBJ2-2
cdr3_aa: CASSPRRGLAGTGELFF
cdr3_nt: TGTGCCAGCAGCCCTAGAAGGGGACTAGCGGGAACCGGGGAGCTGTTTTTT

clone_size: -
d_call: -
v_call: TRBV13
cdr3_length: 16
j_call: TRBJ2-6
cdr3_aa: CASSSPTGSGANVLTF
cdr3_nt: TGTGCCAGCAGCTCACCGACAGGCTCTGGGGCCAACGTCCTGACTTTC

clone_size: -
d_call: TRBD1
v_call: TRBV28
cdr3_length: 15
j_call: TRBJ2-2
cdr3_aa: CASSSPGQGTGELFF
cdr3_nt: TGTGCCAGCAGTAGCCCGGGACAGGGCACCGGGGAGCTGTTTTTT

clone_size: -
d_call: TRBD1
v_call: TRBV2
cdr3_length: 13
j_call: TRBJ1-5
cdr3_aa: CASSGTGRQPQHF
cdr3_nt: TGTGCCAGCAGTGGGACAGGGAGACAGCCCCAGCATTTT

clone_size: -
d_call: -
v_call: TRBV12-3/TRBV12-4
cdr3_length: 13
j_call: TRBJ2-2
cdr3_aa: CASSQTGSGELFF
cdr3_nt: TGTGCCAGCAGTCAAACGGGGTCCGGGGAGCTGTTTTTT

clone_size: -
d_call: -
v_call: TRBV28
cdr3_length: 18
j_call: TRBJ2-5
cdr3_aa: CASGFSAQPGGGEETQYF
cdr3_nt: TGTGCCAGCGGATTCTCAGCCCAGCCCGGAGGGGGGGAAGAGACCCAGTACTTC

clone_size: -
d_call: -
v_call: TRBV6-5
cdr3_length: 15
j_call: TRBJ1-1
cdr3_aa: CASSPGLTMNTEAFF
cdr3_nt: TGTGCCAGTAGCCCGGGACTGACGATGAACACTGAAGCTTTCTTT

clone_size: -
d_call: -
v_call: TRBV20-1
cdr3_length: 13
j_call: TRBJ2-3
cdr3_aa: CSASPRSTDTQYF
cdr3_nt: TGCAGTGCTAGTCCCCGTAGCACAGATACGCAGTATTTT

clone_size: -
d_call: -
v_call: TRBV19
cdr3_length: 15
j_call: TRBJ2-6
cdr3_aa: CASNRGGSGANVLTF
cdr3_nt: TGTGCCAGTAACCGAGGGGGCTCTGGGGCCAACGTCCTGACTTTC

clone_size: -
d_call: TRBD1
v_call: TRBV20-1
cdr3_length: 12
j_call: TRBJ2-7
cdr3_aa: CSASTGVYEQYF
cdr3_nt: TGCAGTGCTAGTACAGGGGTTTACGAGCAGTACTTC

clone_size: -
d_call: TRBD1
v_call: TRBV11-2
cdr3_length: 14
j_call: TRBJ2-3
cdr3_aa: CASSLDRGPDTQYF
cdr3_nt: TGTGCCAGCAGCTTGGACAGGGGGCCAGATACGCAGTATTTT

clone_size: -
d_call: -
v_call: TRBV24-1
cdr3_length: 15
j_call: TRBJ2-5
cdr3_aa: CATSDLAEGQETQYF
cdr3_nt: TGTGCCACCAGTGATTTAGCGGAGGGCCAAGAGACCCAGTACTTC

clone_size: once
d_call: TRBD2
v_call: TRBV2
cdr3_length: 14
j_call: TRBJ2-1
cdr3_aa: CASHSGSSYNEQFF
cdr3_nt: TGTGCCAGTCATAGCGGGAGCTCCTACAATGAGCAGTTCTTC

clone_size: once
d_call: -
v_call: TRBV7-6
cdr3_length: 13
j_call: TRBJ2-1
cdr3_aa: CASSPGYGNEQFF
cdr3_nt: TGTGCCAGCAGCCCCGGTTACGGCAATGAGCAGTTCTTC

clone_size: once
d_call: -
v_call: TRBV4-1
cdr3_length: 15
j_call: TRBJ1-2
cdr3_aa: CASSQDVRWNYGYTF
cdr3_nt: TGCGCCAGCAGCCAAGATGTCAGGTGGAACTATGGCTACACCTTC

clone_size: -
d_call: TRBD2
v_call: TRBV5-4
cdr3_length: 15
j_call: TRBJ2-1
cdr3_aa: CASSLASGTNNEQFF
cdr3_nt: TGTGCCAGCAGCTTGGCTAGCGGGACGAACAATGAGCAGTTCTTC

clone_size: -
d_call: TRBD1
v_call: TRBV9
cdr3_length: 16
j_call: TRBJ2-2
cdr3_aa: CASSVAGTGSSGELFF
cdr3_nt: TGTGCCAGCAGCGTAGCTGGGACAGGGTCGTCCGGGGAGCTGTTTTTT

clone_size: -
d_call: TRBD1
v_call: TRBV7-9
cdr3_length: 17
j_call: TRBJ2-7
cdr3_aa: CASSSLASGQGRYEQYF
cdr3_nt: TGTGCCAGCAGCTCATTAGCTTCGGGACAGGGGAGGTACGAGCAGTACTTC

clone_size: -
d_call: TRBD1
v_call: TRBV27
cdr3_length: 15
j_call: TRBJ1-2
cdr3_aa: CASSSNRGPGYGYTF
cdr3_nt: TGTGCCAGCAGTTCGAACAGGGGGCCTGGCTATGGCTACACCTTC

clone_size: -
d_call: TRBD1
v_call: TRBV12-3/TRBV12-4
cdr3_length: 13
j_call: TRBJ1-1
cdr3_aa: CATQGDGSTEAFF
cdr3_nt: TGTGCCACCCAGGGGGACGGCTCCACTGAAGCTTTCTTT

clone_size: -
d_call: -
v_call: TRBV28
cdr3_length: 16
j_call: TRBJ2-1
cdr3_aa: CASSSTDTHPYNEQFF
cdr3_nt: TGTGCCAGCAGTTCCACGGACACTCACCCTTACAATGAGCAGTTCTTC

clone_size: -
d_call: TRBD1
v_call: TRBV6-5
cdr3_length: 15
j_call: TRBJ1-2
cdr3_aa: CASRTIYRGGYGYTF
cdr3_nt: TGTGCCAGCAGAACTATATACAGGGGCGGCTATGGCTACACCTTC

clone_size: -
d_call: TRBD2
v_call: TRBV7-3
cdr3_length: 17
j_call: TRBJ2-1
cdr3_aa: CASSPITGTSPYNEQFF
cdr3_nt: TGTGCCAGCAGCCCTATAACCGGGACTAGCCCCTACAATGAGCAGTTCTTC

clone_size: -
d_call: TRBD2
v_call: TRBV19
cdr3_length: 15
j_call: TRBJ2-3
cdr3_aa: CASSRRLAVTDTQYF
cdr3_nt: TGTGCCAGTAGTAGAAGACTAGCGGTCACAGATACGCAGTATTTT

clone_size: -
d_call: -
v_call: TRBV3-1/TRBV3-2
cdr3_length: 14
j_call: TRBJ2-1
cdr3_aa: CASSQAPDYNEQFF
cdr3_nt: TGTGCCAGCAGCCAGGCCCCAGACTACAATGAGCAGTTCTTC

clone_size: -
d_call: -
v_call: TRBV18
cdr3_length: 12
j_call: TRBJ2-1
cdr3_aa: CASSPSEAWPFF
cdr3_nt: TGTGCCAGCTCACCATCGGAGGCTTGGCCGTTCTTC

clone_size: -
d_call: -
v_call: TRBV7-6
cdr3_length: 15
j_call: TRBJ2-7
cdr3_aa: CASSLVAGFSYEQYF
cdr3_nt: TGTGCCAGCAGCTTAGTCGCGGGATTCTCCTACGAGCAGTACTTC

clone_size: -
d_call: -
v_call: TRBV24-1
cdr3_length: 15
j_call: TRBJ2-1
cdr3_aa: CATSRLGGPYNEQFF
cdr3_nt: TGTGCCACCTCAAGGTTAGGGGGTCCCTACAATGAGCAGTTCTTC

clone_size: once
d_call: TRBD2
v_call: TRBV15
cdr3_length: 16
j_call: TRBJ2-1
cdr3_aa: CATSRESSGSLDEQFF
cdr3_nt: TGTGCCACCAGCAGAGAGTCGAGCGGGAGCCTCGATGAGCAGTTCTTC

clone_size: -
d_call: TRBD1
v_call: TRBV5-1
cdr3_length: 15
j_call: TRBJ2-5
cdr3_aa: CASSFRDRGRETQYF
cdr3_nt: TGCGCCAGCAGCTTCCGGGACAGGGGGCGAGAGACCCAGTACTTC

clone_size: -
d_call: TRBD2
v_call: TRBV19
cdr3_length: 16
j_call: TRBJ2-2
cdr3_aa: CATSAGGFRNTGELFF
cdr3_nt: TGTGCCACCTCAGCGGGAGGCTTTCGGAACACCGGGGAGCTGTTTTTT

clone_size: -
d_call: TRBD2
v_call: TRBV9
cdr3_length: 16
j_call: TRBJ2-3
cdr3_aa: CASSPSLASGSDTQYF
cdr3_nt: TGTGCCAGCAGCCCGAGCCTGGCTAGCGGGAGCGATACGCAGTATTTT

clone_size: -
d_call: -
v_call: TRBV28
cdr3_length: 12
j_call: TRBJ1-2
cdr3_aa: CASSDRDYGYTF
cdr3_nt: TGTGCCAGCAGCGACAGAGACTATGGCTACACCTTC

clone_size: -
d_call: TRBD2
v_call: TRBV20-1
cdr3_length: 15
j_call: TRBJ2-1
cdr3_aa: CSASLGREHYNEQFF
cdr3_nt: TGCAGTGCTAGTTTAGGGCGGGAGCACTACAATGAGCAGTTCTTC

clone_size: -
d_call: -
v_call: TRBV28
cdr3_length: 14
j_call: TRBJ1-5
cdr3_aa: CASSFFGGIKPQHF
cdr3_nt: TGTGCCAGCAGTTTCTTCGGGGGTATCAAGCCCCAGCATTTT

clone_size: -
d_call: -
v_call: TRBV21-1
cdr3_length: 17
j_call: TRBJ2-3
cdr3_aa: CASSNPNKVGEADTQYF
cdr3_nt: TGTGCCAGCAGCAACCCCAACAAAGTGGGAGAGGCAGATACGCAGTATTTT

clone_size: -
d_call: TRBD2
v_call: TRBV7-3
cdr3_length: 16
j_call: TRBJ2-1
cdr3_aa: CASSPTTSGSVVEQFF
cdr3_nt: TGTGCCAGCAGCCCGACGACTAGCGGGAGCGTGGTTGAGCAGTTCTTC

clone_size: -
d_call: -
v_call: TRBV27
cdr3_length: 10
j_call: TRBJ2-1
cdr3_aa: CASGGTEQFF
cdr3_nt: TGTGCCAGCGGGGGCACTGAGCAGTTCTTC